A selection of T cell receptor beta chains follows, all from one sample in a study of blood T cell repertoires in COVID-19. Profiling relied on immunoSEQ multiplex PCR, and the TCRdb table lists in-frame clones only, not all of them. The table includes fewer than 400,000 clones, about 87% detected once. The sample was PBMCs or T cells enriched from blood (not recorded which). Receptors were obtained from a woman in her late teens or twenties who had recovered from COVID-19. CDR3s include the opening cysteine and the closing phenylalanine or tryptophan. D genes are given only for firm matches. Size values are once, few and many counts, or a class for expanded clones, and some rows have none.

>few|TRBJ2-3|TRBD2|TRBV5-6
CASSSLGLAGWRTDTQYF
TGTGCCAGCAGCTCTCTGGGGCTAGCGGGGTGGCGGACAGATACGCAGTATTTT
>NA|TRBJ1-1|NA|TRBV7-9
CASSLSFMKQGENTEAFF
TGTGCCAGCAGCTTAAGCTTCATGAAACAGGGCGAGAACACTGAAGCTTTCTTT
>NA|TRBJ2-4|NA|TRBV5-4
CASSQRGGSNIQYF
TGTGCCAGCAGCCAGCGTGGGGGGAGTAACATTCAGTACTTC
>NA|TRBJ1-3|NA|TRBV7-2
CASSLGGGRTRNTIYF
TGTGCCAGCAGCTTAGGGGGGGGGCGGACCAGAAACACCATATATTTT
>NA|TRBJ1-2|NA|TRBV7-8
CASSFRRQGANYGYTF
TGTGCCAGCAGCTTCCGCAGACAAGGGGCTAACTATGGCTACACCTTC
>once|TRBJ1-2|NA|TRBV19
CASSIVGQSYGYTF
TGTGCCAGTAGTATAGTCGGACAGTCCTATGGCTACACCTTC
>NA|TRBJ1-1|NA|TRBV4-1
CASSQEGGLTEAFF
TGCGCCAGCAGCCAAGAGGGAGGCTTAACTGAAGCTTTCTTT
>NA|TRBJ2-7|NA|TRBV7-2
CASSLVVGRSSYEQYF
TGTGCCAGCAGCTTAGTGGTAGGAAGGAGCTCCTACGAGCAGTACTTC
>NA|TRBJ2-3|TRBD2|TRBV9
CASSVGSGRATDTQYF
TGTGCCAGCAGCGTAGGTTCAGGGAGGGCCACAGATACGCAGTATTTT
>NA|TRBJ1-1|NA|TRBV7-2
CASSLTSLNTEAFF
TGTGCCAGCAGCTTAACTTCGCTGAACACTGAAGCTTTCTTT
>NA|TRBJ1-1|NA|TRBV27
CASSLTEDTEAFF
TGTGCCAGCAGTTTAACGGAGGACACTGAAGCTTTCTTT
>NA|TRBJ2-1|TRBD1|TRBV5-1
CASSLDGTDYNEQFF
TGCGCCAGCAGCTTGGATGGGACAGACTACAATGAGCAGTTCTTC
>NA|TRBJ2-1|TRBD2|TRBV7-8
CASRPLAGGSYNEQFF
TGTGCCAGCAGGCCCCTAGCGGGAGGCTCCTACAATGAGCAGTTCTTC
>NA|TRBJ2-1|NA|TRBV7-2
CASSLQAPYNEQFF
TGTGCCAGCAGCTTACAAGCCCCCTACAATGAGCAGTTCTTC
>NA|TRBJ2-7|NA|TRBV20-1
CSASRQDTYEQYF
TGCAGTGCTAGTAGGCAGGACACCTACGAGCAGTACTTC
>NA|TRBJ2-3|TRBD2|TRBV5-4
CASSLQVAGVKDTQYF
TGTGCCAGCAGCTTGCAGGTAGCGGGAGTTAAAGATACGCAGTATTTT
>NA|TRBJ1-2|NA|TRBV30
CAWSVIRQTTPSNYGYTF
TGTGCCTGGAGTGTCATACGACAGACGACACCCTCTAACTATGGCTACACCTTC
>NA|TRBJ2-1|TRBD2|TRBV7-6
CASSPVRGGAEVEQFF
TGTGCCAGCAGCCCCGTGCGGGGGGGGGCGGAGGTTGAGCAGTTCTTC
>NA|TRBJ1-6|NA|TRBV19
CASSADRSNSPLHF
TGTGCCAGTAGTGCCGACAGGTCAAATTCACCCCTCCACTTT
>NA|TRBJ1-2|TRBD1|TRBV2
CASRRQGVDYGYTF
TGTGCCAGCAGAAGACAGGGGGTAGACTATGGCTACACCTTC
>NA|TRBJ1-3|NA|TRBV7-2
CASSLSSVSGNTIYF
TGTGCCAGCAGCTTATCATCAGTCTCTGGAAACACCATATATTTT
>few|TRBJ1-4|NA|TRBV15
CATSIPPGGEKLFF
TGTGCCACCAGTATTCCGCCCGGGGGGGAAAAACTGTTTTTT
>NA|TRBJ2-7|TRBD1|TRBV3-1/TRBV3-2
CASEPSGTVYEQYF
TGTGCCAGCGAACCTTCCGGGACAGTCTACGAGCAGTACTTC
>NA|TRBJ1-1|NA|TRBV7-2
CASSWGMGQNTEAFF
TGTGCCAGCAGCTGGGGGATGGGACAGAACACTGAAGCTTTCTTT
>NA|TRBJ1-2|NA|TRBV7-8
CASSLGSGYTF
TGTGCCAGCAGCTTAGGGAGCGGCTACACCTTC
>NA|TRBJ1-1|NA|TRBV10-3
CAISEGPQRQAFF
TGTGCCATCAGTGAGGGGCCCCAGCGGCAAGCTTTCTTT
>NA|TRBJ2-3|TRBD2|TRBV15
CATSRDLGAGVADTQYF
TGTGCCACCAGCAGAGATCTTGGAGCGGGGGTTGCAGATACGCAGTATTTT
>NA|TRBJ2-7|NA|TRBV5-6
CASSMRDKPYEQYF
TGTGCCAGCAGCATGAGGGACAAGCCCTACGAGCAGTACTTC
>many|TRBJ2-7|TRBD1|TRBV2
CASQLAGTGGSYEQYF
TGTGCCAGCCAACTGGCCGGGACAGGGGGTTCCTACGAGCAGTACTTC
>NA|TRBJ2-5|NA|TRBV9
CASSLRYSSEETQYF
TGTGCCAGCAGCCTACGGTACAGCTCGGAAGAGACCCAGTACTTC
>few|TRBJ2-2|NA|TRBV5-4
CASSLAPGANTGELFF
TGTGCCAGCAGCTTGGCCCCAGGGGCGAACACCGGGGAGCTGTTTTTT
>many|TRBJ2-1|TRBD2|TRBV28
CASSSPRLAGIYNEQFF
TGTGCCAGCAGTTCCCCCCGACTAGCGGGGATCTACAATGAGCAGTTCTTC
>NA|TRBJ1-1|NA|TRBV6-5
CASVRGGRGWTEAFF
TGTGCCAGCGTTAGAGGGGGTCGAGGGTGGACTGAAGCTTTCTTT
>NA|TRBJ1-5|TRBD1|TRBV18
CASSTTGPQPQHF
TGTGCCAGCTCGACGACAGGGCCTCAGCCCCAGCATTTT
>NA|TRBJ2-7|NA|TRBV28
CASSLSASFYEQYF
TGTGCCAGCAGTTTATCGGCTAGCTTTTACGAGCAGTACTTC